The T cell receptor beta chain described here comes from a study of cytomegalovirus exposure and HLA in healthy donors. PCR used 60 Vbeta primers and 13 Jbeta primers. Here immunoSEQ multiplex PCR was the method, and the copy in TCRdb shows in-frame clones only, minus some. The sample carries about 200,000 clones, approximately 70% recorded once. From germline, CDR1 is SGHRS and CDR2 YFSETQ. The V and J ends lost 0 bases and 1 base respectively, with 10 bases between them. The CDR3 is made up of 15 amino acids. Points from the study as a whole: Trimming of TCR beta V- and J-genes showed a link, identified in a later analysis, to a missense DCLRE1C variant.

A word on this clone: No antigen is known for it.

Regarding donors, all were healthy bone marrow donors. This receptor was taken from a man aged 35-49 years in good health and CMV-seropositive. Sequencing input: PBMCs. The chain is built from TRBV5-1 and TRBJ1-1; D not certain. CDR3 sequence: CASSLVGGQNTEAFF. In DNA form, the CDR3 reads TGCGCCAGCAGCTTGGTTGGAGGGCAGAACACTGAAGCTTTCTTT. Combining the CDR3 with reference TRBV5-1 and TRBJ1-1 gives the whole variable domain KAGVTQTPRYLIKTRGQQVTLSCSPISGHRSVSWYQQTPGQGLQFLFEYFSETQRNKGNFPGRFSGRQFSNSRSEMNVSTLELGDSALYLCASSLVGGQNTEAFFGQGTRLTVV.